The present entry profiles one T cell receptor (beta chain) with its context. What antigen it recognizes has not been identified. Base quality data are lacking; no much larger clone is found one base away. The sample is drawn from a study of cytomegalovirus exposure and HLA in healthy donors (dated by TCRdb to 2015 to 2018). In terms of the full investigation: According to an earlier analysis of several hundred of the donors, some 180 million T cells yielded approximately 120 million unique TCR beta sequences and about 300 Gb of sequence data. About 320 gigabases of sequencing data and 80 million or so unique TCR sequences were included in an early release covering under 650 HLA-typed donors. A separate validation cohort of approximately 120 different subjects was used in addition to the approximately 700-subject first cohort. Donor age, sex, ethnicity and CMV serostatus were collected together with the repertoire data. The later analysis used no new phenotypic data to find candidate immune exposures, relying instead on TCR beta sequences and their occurrence across donors. An earlier analysis of 587 of the donors used high-throughput TCR beta sequencing to judge whether each TCR beta V gene segment behaved as functional or pseudogenic. The study profiled the T cell repertoires of fewer than 850 subjects by immunosequencing and related them to cytomegalovirus serostatus. To study patterns of TCR occurrence, a later analysis re-analyzed previously published TCR beta repertoires from around 660 donors and added high-resolution HLA genotyping. Genome-wide SNP genotypes for about 55% of the roughly 670 donors were used in a later genetic analysis, which treated that subset as a discovery cohort. Typing coverage differed by locus: A, B, C, DRB1 and DQB1 were typed in about 620-640 donors, DQA1 in 500 to 550, DPA1 in some 570, and DPB1 in about 450. Roughly five DR-DQ haplotypes were handled as single units for association and clustering, since linkage in the cohort was strong. Every repertoire in the discovery cohort had been generated on one and the same sequencing platform. On average, around 240,000 unique TCR beta nucleotide sequences were sequenced per donor among 350 to 400 genotyped donors of the cohort, with roughly 18% of those sequences being non-productive. Both class I and class II loci were covered by HLA typing, at four-digit resolution. To predict cytomegalovirus infection status, the study combined high-throughput TCR immunosequencing, statistical association of individual TCRs with disease status, and machine learning. The study aimed to test whether signatures of past pathogen exposure could be identified by cataloging public T cell receptors. The genetic ancestry cluster associated with self-reported Caucasian donors included over 80% of the 300 to 450 genotyped donors.

Study-wide conclusions, independent of this receptor: Compared with the roughly 700-donor mean, donors in an Asian-associated ancestry cluster had fewer N-insertions in productive TCRs, according to a later genetic analysis. The classifier was reported to diagnose cytomegalovirus status with high specificity and sensitivity in both the original cohort and the validation cohort. Because counts were too low, fewer than 20 rarely observed V segments, including chromosome 9 orphons, were excluded from the earlier analysis of under 650 of the donors. An earlier analysis of approximately 500 of the donors showed that most TCR beta V segments appeared in productive rearrangements either about 90% or about 30% of the time, which broadly matched IMGT annotations. A later analysis found that HLA-associated TCR beta chains were more clonally expanded and had lower generation probabilities than equally common non-associated chains. Most CMV-associated TCR beta chains appeared to be HLA-restricted in a later analysis, and the HLA associations seemed to be driven largely by CMV exposure. A later genetic analysis associated a missense DCLRE1C variant with V-gene and J-gene trimming of TCR beta chains, and an independent cohort replicated the association. Sequencing depth was assumed to be roughly uniform across donors in the presence/absence analyses, though that assumption may not hold. Because the 87-base-pair reads could not distinguish some IMGT-functional V segments, including TRBV6-2 and TRBV6-3, those segments were excluded. In a later analysis, TCR association rates were found to vary across HLA loci, with the most associated TCRs seen for DRB1 alleles and the fewest for HLA-C alleles. Because HLA typing was unavailable for some donors at each locus, only the typed subset was used in association tests. Correlated functional status among segregating V segments might be attributable to linkage disequilibrium, but an unknown experimental factor could not be ruled out. Specific HLA alleles were associated with more than 15,000 TCR beta sequences at a false discovery rate of 0.05 in a later analysis. The authors suggested that the approach could potentially be extended to other disease states and immunological phenotypes. A further reported finding was that TCR beta sequences accurately predicted the HLA-A and HLA-B alleles for most subjects in the first cohort. While some public TCRs were present in many individuals, most TCR sequences turned up only very rarely across donors. A group of highly shared sequence variants was considered likely to be a technical artifact of the sequencing pipeline. The study gave a list of over 150 TCR beta chains associated with cytomegalovirus. This cohort had only TCR beta chains sequenced, and the lack of alpha or paired-chain data limited which features could be detected. When HLA alleles, especially DR and DQ, strongly co-occurred, TCR associations were difficult to assign to individual alleles. Several of the top co-occurrence clusters appeared to be linked to parvovirus B19, influenza, CMV and Epstein-Barr virus, according to a later analysis. The only immune exposure information available for the cohort was CMV serostatus. In vitro tests confirmed that a few of the cytomegalovirus-associated TCR beta chains recognize cytomegalovirus antigens.

The cohort consisted of 670 or so healthy bone marrow donors. All cohort members were sampled while nominally healthy, although unrecorded immune exposures were likely present. The donor tested CMV seronegative, placing the donor among the 300 to 400 seronegative members of the cohort. A peripheral blood sample was provided by each donor, and peripheral blood mononuclear cells were used for TCR beta sequencing. The Qiagen DNeasy Blood Extraction Kit was used to extract genomic DNA from the blood cell samples. The method was the immunoSEQ multiplex PCR assay. For the multiplex PCR, a mixture combining 60 forward primers for TCR Vbeta segments and 13 reverse primers for TCR Jbeta segments was used. A multiplex PCR assay on genomic DNA amplified the CDR3 region of rearranged TCR beta genes. The Illumina HiSeq System was used to sequence the amplified TCR beta libraries as 87-base-pair reads. For the original study's pipeline: Across the 670 or so repertoires, a later analysis counted approximately 83 million unique TCR beta chains, around 10 million of which were shared by at least two donors. Raw reads were error-corrected and collapsed into unique sequences by a nearest-neighbor algorithm in which closely related sequences were merged to remove PCR and sequencing errors. To assign V, D and J gene segments, CDR3 sequences were aligned to IMGT reference sequences. For a sequence to be retained, a match of at least six nucleotides was required to both a V gene segment and a J gene segment. A rearrangement was called productive if the CDR3 had no stop codons and remained in frame with V and J, and every other rearrangement was called non-productive. CDR3 was defined according to IMGT convention as the region running from the second conserved V-encoded cysteine to the conserved J-encoded phenylalanine. The earlier analysis of 500 to 750 of the donors excluded any sequence lacking an unambiguous match to a single V gene segment. In an earlier analysis of approximately 590 of the donors, a V segment was called functional when productive rearrangements were above 56.7%, and segregating when the standard deviation between donors exceeded 5%. A statistical classification framework was built for diagnosing cytomegalovirus status from the catalog of TCR beta chain sequences. In a later analysis, TCR nucleotide sequences were compared against IMGT/GENE-DB human TR gene sequences so that V and J genes could be assigned. The TCRdist pipeline was used in a later analysis to assign CDR3 sequences and most-parsimonious VDJ recombination scenarios. In a later analysis, each TCR beta chain was defined by its CDR3 amino acid sequence together with its V-gene family, and reads without a unique V-gene family were excluded. To address suspected cross-contamination and a sequencing artifact, a later analysis removed 592 highly shared, low-generation-probability nucleotide sequences. For each public chain, a later analysis derived a clonal expansion index from normalized ranks of inferred template counts within each repertoire. In a later analysis, generation probabilities were computed using a VDJ recombination model fitted to out-of-frame rearrangements, and the results were checked against IGoR. In a later analysis, TCR-TCR, TCR-HLA and TCR-CMV co-occurrence was scored with hypergeometric tests, and a repertoire-size bias correction was applied to TCR pairs. In a later analysis, false discovery rates were estimated by permuting HLA or CMV assignments 20 times. In a later analysis, co-occurring TCRs were grouped using DBSCAN, with TCRdist sequence similarity added in when clustering inside HLA-allele-positive subsets. Co-occurrence clustering excluded repertoires with fewer than 30,000 or more than 120,000 public chains, plus five with anomalous nucleotide sharing. TCRdb took this table from immuneACCESS and kept in-frame rearrangements with V and J called. Such tables lack part of the clones; where checked against another copy, unresolved V genes explain under half of the gap, and the rest is unexplained. V and J calls plus clone size are reproduced from that table; the DNA served to infer D and trimming. The sample has 150,000 or so clones on record, approximately 70% of them singletons. The ten largest clones represent approximately 1.6% of the sample.

Trimming leaves V shorter by 4 bases and J shorter by 4 bases, with the junction holding 4 bases beyond the gene matches. Looking up the germline V gene yields CDR1 SGHVS and CDR2 FQNEAQ. From the cysteine up to the phenylalanine, the CDR3 has a length of 14 residues. Just CDR3 DNA is preserved here, 42 bases in frame from base 1. This receptor was taken from a woman aged 18-29 years in good health and CMV-seronegative. The sample taken for sequencing was PBMCs. This receptor chain uses TRBV7-8 and TRBJ2-5; a stretch of 9 junction bases matches TRBD2. The CDR3 corresponds to CASSWRGGLETQYF. The DNA sequence follows: TGTGCCAGCAGCTGGCGGGGGGGGTTAGAGACCCAGTACTTC. With the rest looked up from the reference TRBV7-8 and TRBJ2-5 genes rather than sequenced, the full variable domain is GAGVSQSPRYKVAKRGQDVALRCDPISGHVSLFWYQQALGQGPEFLTYFQNEAQLDKSGLPSDRFFAERPEGSVSTLKIQRTQQEDSAVYLCASSWRGGLETQYFGPGTRLLVL.